This T cell receptor beta chain comes out of a study of cytomegalovirus exposure and HLA in healthy donors (dated by TCRdb to the late 2010s). For context, the study as a whole: According to an earlier analysis of several hundred of the donors, roughly 180 million T cells yielded 120 million or so unique TCR beta sequences and roughly 280 Gb of sequence data. Roughly 5 DR-DQ haplotypes were handled as single units for association and clustering, since linkage in the cohort was strong. The study aimed to test whether cataloging public T cell receptors could reveal signatures of past pathogen exposure. Among about 410 genotyped donors of the cohort, an average of roughly 230,000 unique TCR beta nucleotide sequences was sequenced per donor, of which about 18% were non-productive. The number of typed donors differed by locus: roughly 629-630 for A, B, C, DRB1 and DQB1; approximately 520 for DQA1; some 590 for DPA1; and around 490 for DPB1. Donor age, sex, ethnicity and CMV serostatus were compiled alongside the repertoire data. About 280 gigabases of sequencing data and tens of millions of unique TCR sequences were included in an early release covering roughly 600 HLA-typed donors. Among the roughly 390 genotyped donors, 81% belonged to the genetic ancestry cluster associated with self-reported Caucasian donors. In an earlier analysis of about 590 of the donors, high-throughput TCR beta sequencing was used to judge whether each TCR beta V gene segment behaved as functional or pseudogenic. In addition to the first cohort of roughly 700 subjects, a separate validation cohort of approximately 120 different subjects was used. Using immunosequencing, the study profiled T cell repertoires from 550 to 750 subjects and related those repertoires to cytomegalovirus serostatus. The study combined high-throughput TCR immunosequencing, statistical association of individual TCRs with disease status, and machine learning to predict cytomegalovirus infection status. Rather than drawing on any new phenotypic data, the later analysis identified candidate immune exposures from TCR beta sequences and the way those sequences occurred across donors. HLA typing included class I and class II loci at four-digit resolution. Every discovery cohort repertoire had been produced on one sequencing platform. To study patterns of TCR occurrence, a later analysis re-analyzed previously published TCR beta repertoires from 700 or so donors and added high-resolution HLA genotyping. A later genetic analysis took genome-wide SNP genotypes for about 65% of the 666 donors and used that subset as a discovery cohort. Paper-wide results and their limitations: When HLA alleles, especially DR and DQ, strongly co-occurred, TCR associations were difficult to assign to individual alleles. Sequencing depth was assumed to be roughly uniform across donors in the presence/absence analyses, though that assumption may not hold. Linkage disequilibrium might explain the correlated functional status among segregating V segments, but an unknown experimental factor could not be excluded. In vitro tests confirmed that a few of the cytomegalovirus-associated TCR beta chains recognize cytomegalovirus antigens. In a later analysis, the rate of TCR association differed among HLA loci, with DRB1 alleles having the most associated TCRs and HLA-C alleles having the fewest. Most CMV-associated TCR beta chains appeared to be HLA-restricted in a later analysis, and the HLA associations seemed to be driven largely by CMV exposure. CMV serostatus was the only immune exposure information available for the cohort. The classifier was reported to diagnose cytomegalovirus status with high specificity and sensitivity in both the original and validation cohorts. A group of highly shared sequence variants was considered likely to be a technical artifact of the sequencing pipeline. A later genetic analysis associated a missense DCLRE1C variant with V-gene and J-gene trimming of TCR beta chains, and an independent cohort replicated the association. A later analysis associated roughly 17,000 TCR beta sequences with specific HLA alleles at a false discovery rate of 0.05. Because the 87-base-pair reads could not distinguish some IMGT-functional V segments, including TRBV6-2 and TRBV6-3, those segments were excluded. In the study, approximately 160 TCR beta chains were listed as associated with cytomegalovirus. While some public TCRs were present in many individuals, most TCR sequences turned up only very rarely across donors. A further reported finding was that TCR beta sequences accurately predicted the HLA-A and HLA-B alleles for most subjects in the first cohort. A later analysis found that HLA-associated TCR beta chains were more clonally expanded and had lower generation probabilities than equally common non-associated chains. A later analysis reported that several top co-occurrence clusters appeared linked to parvovirus B19, influenza, CMV and Epstein-Barr virus. The authors suggested that the approach could potentially be extended to other disease states and immunological phenotypes. A later genetic analysis reported fewer N-insertions in productive TCRs among donors in an Asian-associated ancestry cluster than the roughly 670-donor mean. Because HLA typing was missing for some donors at each locus, association tests included only the typed subset. This cohort had only TCR beta chains sequenced, and the lack of alpha or paired-chain data limited which features could be detected. The earlier analysis of approximately 540 of the donors excluded some 16 rarely observed V segments, including chromosome 9 orphons, because counts were too low. In an earlier analysis of around 600 of the donors, most TCR beta V segments were observed in productive rearrangements about 87% or about 30% of the time, broadly matching IMGT annotations.

Comments on this clone: Which antigen it targets is not known.

The cohort was made up of approximately 670 healthy bone marrow donors. Cohort members were all nominally healthy when sampled, although unrecorded immune exposures were likely present. The donor was CMV seronegative and was included in the group of a few hundred seronegative cohort members. Every donor gave a peripheral blood sample, and the peripheral blood mononuclear cells from that sample were used for TCR beta sequencing. The Qiagen DNeasy Blood Extraction Kit was used to extract genomic DNA from the blood cell samples. CDR1 MNHNS and CDR2 SASEGT are derived from the germline V gene. Trimmed from V: 2 bases; trimmed from J: 11 bases; junction bases lacking a gene match: 9. The CDR3 holds 14 amino acids from the cysteine to the phenylalanine. Only CDR3 DNA is held: 42 bases, read in frame from base 1. Libraries were made using the immunoSEQ multiplex PCR assay. The multiplex PCR relied on a mix of 60 forward primers for TCR Vbeta segments and 13 reverse primers for TCR Jbeta segments. The CDR3 region of rearranged TCR beta genes was amplified from genomic DNA with a multiplex PCR assay. On the Illumina HiSeq System, the amplified TCR beta libraries were sequenced as 87-base-pair reads. Per the original workflow: A later analysis counted approximately 84 million unique TCR beta chains across the approximately 700 repertoires, and around 9.9 million of these chains were shared by at least two donors. To remove PCR and sequencing errors, raw reads were error-corrected and collapsed into unique sequences using a nearest-neighbor algorithm that merged closely related sequences. To assign V, D and J gene segments, CDR3 sequences were aligned to IMGT reference sequences. For a sequence to be retained, at least a six-nucleotide match to both a V gene segment and a J gene segment was required. A rearrangement was called productive if the CDR3 had no stop codons and remained in frame with V and J, and every other rearrangement was called non-productive. CDR3 was defined by IMGT convention, running from the second conserved V-encoded cysteine to the conserved J-encoded phenylalanine. Sequences without an unambiguous match to a single V gene segment were excluded from the earlier analysis of several hundred of the donors. In an earlier analysis of around 600 of the donors, V segments were called functional above 56.7% productive rearrangements and were called segregating when the between-donor standard deviation exceeded 5%. A statistical classification framework was built for diagnosing cytomegalovirus status from the catalog of TCR beta chain sequences. A later analysis assigned V and J genes by comparing TCR nucleotide sequences with IMGT/GENE-DB human TR gene sequences. The TCRdist pipeline was used in a later analysis to assign CDR3 sequences and most-parsimonious VDJ recombination scenarios. In a later analysis, each TCR beta chain was defined by its CDR3 amino acid sequence together with its V-gene family, and reads lacking a unique V-gene family were excluded. A later analysis removed over 500 highly shared, low-generation-probability nucleotide sequences to deal with suspected cross-contamination and a sequencing artifact. In a later analysis, a clonal expansion index for each public chain was calculated from normalized within-repertoire ranks of inferred template counts. In a later analysis, generation probabilities were computed using a VDJ recombination model fitted to out-of-frame rearrangements, and the results were checked against IGoR. In a later analysis, TCR-TCR, TCR-HLA and TCR-CMV co-occurrence was scored with hypergeometric tests, and a repertoire-size bias correction was applied to TCR pairs. A later analysis estimated false discovery rates by permuting HLA or CMV assignments 20 times. A later analysis grouped co-occurring TCRs with DBSCAN, adding TCRdist sequence similarity when clustering within HLA-allele-positive subsets. Repertoires with fewer than 30,000 or more than 120,000 public chains, plus five repertoires with anomalous nucleotide sharing, were excluded from co-occurrence clustering. TCRdb obtained this table from immuneACCESS and retained in-frame rearrangements with V and J assigned. These tables miss some clones; where compared with another copy, unresolved V genes account for less than half of the shortfall, and the remainder is unexplained. V, J and clone size were drawn from that table, and D and trimming were deduced from the DNA. The sample table gives fewer than 150,000 clones. The ten largest clonotypes hold roughly 2% of the sample.

This sequence was found in a woman in her fifties or sixties in good health and CMV-seronegative. Material for sequencing was PBMCs. The rearrangement joined TRBV6-1 to TRBJ1-1; 9 junctional bases match TRBD1. The CDR3 protein sequence reads: CASSEIRGTGSAFF. The sequenced DNA: TGTGCCAGCAGTGAAATCCGGGGGACAGGGTCCGCTTTCTTT.